This T cell receptor beta chain was observed in a study of chemoradiotherapy in HPV16-positive cancers. The sample holds one count of this clone. CDR1 is SGDLS, CDR2 YYNGEE, per germline. The V gene lost 3 bases and the J gene lost 4 bases, with 17 bases spanning the gap. The CDR3 covers 15 residues. Libraries were prepared by immunoSEQ multiplex PCR; TCRdb keeps only in-frame clonotypes and omits some of them. The sample includes 8,000 to 9,000 clones, roughly 75% of them seen just once. V usage is TRBV9 and J usage is TRBJ2-7, with unresolved D. The specimen was collected from a patient who underwent chemoradiotherapy. The sequence came from a human donor with HPV-associated anogenital cancer. The CDR3 nucleotides read TGTGCCAGCAGCGGGCGTGGTGGGGTTGGGTACGAGCAGTACTTC. Amino acid sequence: CASSGRGGVGYEQYF.